The clone carrying this T cell receptor (beta chain) has a single count. The data stem from a study of T cells after somatic rescue of genetic block. Between the trimmed V and J ends, which lost 6 bases and 4 bases, there was a span of 18 bases. Germline-derived CDR1 and CDR2 are MDHEN and SYDVKM. This CDR3 region has 15 residues. Assay: immunoSEQ multiplex PCR; the TCRdb copy retains only in-frame clones and omits some. The sample consists of roughly 55,000 clones, approximately 96% of them appearing once. The TCR originated in a child in the first two years of life. The sequenced sample was peripheral blood mononuclear cells (PBMCs). The V call is TRBV28, the J call TRBJ1-1; the D gene is possibly TRBD1 (5 bases). CDR3 protein: CASSPRVRVGTEAFF. The CDR3 nucleotides are TGTGCCAGCAGCCCACGTGTCAGGGTGGGCACTGAAGCTTTCTTT.